These T cell receptor beta chains were read from a single sample in a study of T cell repertoires in cytomegalovirus infection. Antigens for these TCRs are unknown. Each CDR3 protein is one row after TCRdb ran MiXCR on the reads. The sample records approximately 990,000 distinct CDR3 sequences, around 29% being singletons. Sequenced material: cultured CD8+ T cells from PBMCs, taken from culture after CMV antigen stimulation. These TCRs come from a human donor in good health (CMV status not recorded). Some clones in this sample may be carry-over from other donors' samples. Both conserved end residues are part of each CDR3. The D gene is left open where the match is weak. Expanded clones get a size class; other rows say once, few or many, or leave the size out.

clone_size: few
j_call: TRBJ2-4
v_call: TRBV2
d_call: TRBD2
cdr3_nt: TGTGCCAGCACCCCGGGGGGGAACGTAGCCAAAAACATTCAGTACTTC
cdr3_aa: CASTPGGNVAKNIQYF

clone_size: NA
j_call: TRBJ2-2
v_call: TRBV5-6
d_call: TRBD1
cdr3_nt: TGTGCCAGCAGCTTGTGGAGGACAGGGGGCGTTAACACCGGGGAGCTGTTTTTT
cdr3_aa: CASSLWRTGGVNTGELFF

clone_size: NA
j_call: TRBJ2-2
v_call: TRBV7-8
d_call: NA
cdr3_nt: TGTGCCAGCAGCCCCCCCCCGCAGGGCCCCGGGGAGCTGTTTTTT
cdr3_aa: CASSPPPQGPGELFF

clone_size: NA
j_call: TRBJ2-1
v_call: TRBV7-8
d_call: TRBD2
cdr3_nt: TGTGCCAGCAGCTTAAGAACTAGCGGTTACAATGAGCAGTTCTTC
cdr3_aa: CASSLRTSGYNEQFF

clone_size: few
j_call: TRBJ1-1
v_call: TRBV19
d_call: NA
cdr3_nt: TGTGCCAGTAGTCCAACCGGGGCCCTCTCCGAAGCTTTCTTT
cdr3_aa: CASSPTGALSEAFF

clone_size: few
j_call: TRBJ2-5
v_call: TRBV6-6
d_call: NA
cdr3_nt: TGTGCCAGCAGTTATAACCCAGGGCTCGGGGAGACCCAGTACTTC
cdr3_aa: CASSYNPGLGETQYF

clone_size: NA
j_call: TRBJ2-1
v_call: TRBV24-1
d_call: TRBD2
cdr3_nt: TGTGCCACCAGTAACCCCCTAGCGGGGGGACTCTACAATGAGCAGTTCTTC
cdr3_aa: CATSNPLAGGLYNEQFF

clone_size: few
j_call: TRBJ2-7
v_call: TRBV12-5
d_call: TRBD2
cdr3_nt: TGTGCTAGTGGTTTCTCTAGCGGGGCCTTTCCTGACTACGTAGTCGAGCAGTACTTC
cdr3_aa: CASGFSSGAFPDYVVEQYF

clone_size: NA
j_call: TRBJ2-2
v_call: TRBV7-9
d_call: NA
cdr3_nt: TGTGCCAGCACTGAGTTGAGAGGCGGGGAGCTGTTTTTT
cdr3_aa: CASTELRGGELFF

clone_size: many
j_call: TRBJ2-1
v_call: TRBV7-8
d_call: NA
cdr3_nt: TGTGCCAGCAGCTTAGCCCTACAGGGCCTTATAACCTCCTACAATGAGCAGTTCTTC
cdr3_aa: CASSLALQGLITSYNEQFF

clone_size: NA
j_call: TRBJ1-1
v_call: TRBV3-1
d_call: TRBD1
cdr3_nt: TGTGCCAGCAGCTCCCAGGACAGGGCATCGAACACTGAAGCTTTCTTT
cdr3_aa: CASSSQDRASNTEAFF

clone_size: many
j_call: TRBJ2-7
v_call: TRBV6-5
d_call: NA
cdr3_nt: TGTGCCAGCAGTTACTGGCATTCGGACTCCTACGAGCAGTACTTC
cdr3_aa: CASSYWHSDSYEQYF

clone_size: NA
j_call: TRBJ1-1
v_call: TRBV20-1
d_call: NA
cdr3_nt: TGCAGTGCCCCGTGGGGCCCTGAAGCTTTCTTT
cdr3_aa: CSAPWGPEAFF

clone_size: many
j_call: TRBJ1-1
v_call: TRBV14
d_call: NA
cdr3_nt: TGTGCCAGCAGCCACCCTAAGAGGGGCCCTGAAGCTTTCTTT
cdr3_aa: CASSHPKRGPEAFF

clone_size: NA
j_call: TRBJ2-1
v_call: TRBV11-3
d_call: TRBD1
cdr3_nt: TGTGCCAGCAGCCTCCGACAGGGTGAGCAGTTCTTC
cdr3_aa: CASSLRQGEQFF

clone_size: few
j_call: TRBJ2-1
v_call: TRBV2
d_call: NA
cdr3_nt: TGTGCCGGCAGGGGCGCCGGCTTGATCTACAATGAGCAGTTCTTC
cdr3_aa: CAGRGAGLIYNEQFF